The 10 T cell receptor beta chains given below trace back to one sample, sequenced in a study of blood T cells in healthy people across ages (dated by TCRdb to 2014 to 2015). Library method: 5' RACE. The instrument was an Illumina HiSeq 2500. The second PCR ran for about 6 to 11 cycles and used a J-beta primer mix along with a sample-barcoded 5' primer. TCRdb handled the public reads itself, with Q25 trimming in fastp and clone calling in MiXCR, and kept productive beta chains. Each CDR3 protein appears once, grouped with its most common genes and DNA. The sample data list about 1.4 million distinct CDR3 sequences, and approximately 59% of these were observed just once. The top ten hold 5% to 7% of the sample. The sample was blood. The source of these receptors is a man between 18 and 29 years old in good health.

CDR3 nucleotides: TGCGCCAGCAGCCAAGATTCCGGCTCCCCCCTCTATGGCTACACCTTC. Residues: CASSQDSGSPLYGYTF. The chain links TRBV4-1 to TRBJ1-2; D is unclear. Trimming stripped 0 bases from V and 4 bases from J, with 15 bases between. Germline V gives CDR1 MGHRA, CDR2 YSYEKL. The CDR3 has 16 amino acids.

The chain couples TRBV10-2 to TRBJ2-3; 7 bases are a match to TRBD1. CDR3 length: 19 amino acids. J gave up 1 base and V 2 bases, and 15 bases lay outside the gene matches. The V gene's germline CDR1 is WSHSY and CDR2 SAAADI. This chain's CDR3 is CASSEDSSVVTGGTDTQYF. CDR3 in DNA: TGCGCCAGCAGTGAGGATAGTTCGGTTGTAACAGGGGGCACAGATACGCAGTATTTT.

Regarding this clonotype: At one boundary the junction diverges from the germline segment, which might be a read error. The chain couples TRBV15 to TRBJ2-7, with a tentative D call TRBD2 (6 bases). Germline CDR1 is LNHNV and CDR2 is YYDKDF (reference sequence). The CDR3 extends over 14 amino acids. CDR3 nucleotide sequence: TGTGCCATCAGCAACACCGGGACTCCCTACGAGCAGTACTTC. Amino acid sequence: CAISNTGTPYEQYF. The full variable domain, with the rest looked up from reference TRBV15 and TRBJ2-7, is DAMVIQNPRYQVTQFGKPVTLSCSQTLNHNVMYWYQQKSSQAPKLLFHYYDKDFNNEADTPDNFQSRRPNTSFCFLDIRSPGLGDTAMYLCAISNTGTPYEQYFGPGTRLTVT.

This sequence joins TRBV5-1 and TRBJ2-2; a weak D match, TRBD1 (5 bases). V shed 1 base and J shed 0 bases, with 7 bases lying between them. Germline V gives CDR1 SGHRS, CDR2 YFSETQ. CDR3 length: 15 amino acids. CDR3 DNA sequence: TGCGCCAGCAGCTTGCAGGGCACGAACACCGGGGAGCTGTTTTTT. As protein: CASSLQGTNTGELFF.

The chain employs TRBV15 and TRBJ2-4; D may be TRBD1 or TRBD2 (5 bases each). There are 13 residues in the CDR3. The V gene's germline CDR1 is LNHNV and CDR2 YYDKDF (reference sequence). With 0 bases removed from V and 13 bases from J, the gap between germline ends came to 13 bases. As DNA, the CDR3 is TGTGCCACCAGCAGAGACAGGCCCGGGGCCCAGTACTTC. The encoded protein is CATSRDRPGAQYF.

The genes are TRBV6-5 and TRBJ1-5; D gene uncertain. V lost 1 base, J lost 11 bases, and 6 bases lay in between. The CDR3 consists of 11 residues. CDR1 is MNHEY and CDR2 is SVGAGI in the germline V gene. The CDR3: CASSYWITQHF. Written as DNA, the CDR3 is TGTGCCAGCAGTTACTGGATTACCCAGCATTTT.

The chain combines TRBV6-5 with TRBJ2-3, with D maybe TRBD1 (5 bases). In germline, CDR1 is MNHEY, CDR2 SVGAGI. V lost 2 bases, J lost 3 bases, and 9 bases lay in between. CDR3 length equals 14 residues. Here the CDR3 DNA reads TGTGCCAGCAGTTACCCAGGGCGGACAGATACGCAGTATTTT. This translates into CASSYPGRTDTQYF.

The chain uses TRBV6-2 or TRBV6-3 and TRBJ2-5; 12 bases fit TRBD2. The J call could be wrong; TRBJ2-7 is a better fit for the DNA end. The CDR3 covers 16 residues. Germline CDR1 is MNHEY and CDR2 is SVGEGT. Here the CDR3 reads CASSYHSGTSGYEQYF. The CDR3 region has the DNA TGTGCCAGCAGTTACCACTCCGGGACTAGCGGGTACGAGCAGTACTTC.

In this sample, this clonotype turned up a few times. The V gene is TRBV20-1, the J gene TRBJ2-2; D ambiguous. The V and J ends lost 3 bases and 0 bases respectively, with 5 bases between them. Germline CDR1 DFQATT, CDR2 SNEGSKA (reference sequence). This CDR3 spans 13 amino acids. CDR3 DNA sequence: TGCAGTGCTAGGGCCCCGAACACCGGGGAGCTGTTTTTT. Protein: CSARAPNTGELFF.

The chain carries TRBV4-2 and TRBJ2-7, with 10 bases lining up with TRBD1. Trimming at V came to 1 base and at J to 1 base, leaving 10 bases not matched to a gene. Germline CDR1 LGHNA, CDR2 YNFKEQ. The CDR3 is 18 amino acids. CDR3 DNA sequence: TGTGCCAGCAGCCAAGGACAGGGGGCGTTTAGTGAGTCCTACGAGCAGTACTTC. Amino acid sequence: CASSQGQGAFSESYEQYF.